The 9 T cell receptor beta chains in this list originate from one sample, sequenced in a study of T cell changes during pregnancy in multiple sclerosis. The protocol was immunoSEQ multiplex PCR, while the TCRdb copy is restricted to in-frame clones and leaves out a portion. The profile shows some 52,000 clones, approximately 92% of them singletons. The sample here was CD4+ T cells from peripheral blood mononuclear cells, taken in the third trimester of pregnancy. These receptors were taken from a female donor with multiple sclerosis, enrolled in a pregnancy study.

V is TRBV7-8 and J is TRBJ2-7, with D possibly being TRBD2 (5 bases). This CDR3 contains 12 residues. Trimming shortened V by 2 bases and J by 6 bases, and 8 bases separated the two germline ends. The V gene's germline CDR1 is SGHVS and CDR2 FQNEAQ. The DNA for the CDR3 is TGTGCCAGCAGCTTAAACAGCGGCGAGCAGTACTTC. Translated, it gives CASSLNSGEQYF.

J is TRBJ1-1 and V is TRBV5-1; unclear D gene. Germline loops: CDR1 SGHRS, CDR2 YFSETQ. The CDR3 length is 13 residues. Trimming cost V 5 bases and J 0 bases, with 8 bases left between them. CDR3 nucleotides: TGCGCCAGCAGGGGAGGCATGAACACTGAAGCTTTCTTT. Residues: CASRGGMNTEAFF.

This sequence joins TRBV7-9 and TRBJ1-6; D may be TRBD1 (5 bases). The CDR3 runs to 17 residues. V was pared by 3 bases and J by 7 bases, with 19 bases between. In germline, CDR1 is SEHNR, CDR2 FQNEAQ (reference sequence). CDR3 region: CASSFSGSDSGNSPLHF. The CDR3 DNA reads TGTGCCAGCAGCTTCTCAGGGTCCGACTCCGGGAATTCACCCCTCCACTTT.

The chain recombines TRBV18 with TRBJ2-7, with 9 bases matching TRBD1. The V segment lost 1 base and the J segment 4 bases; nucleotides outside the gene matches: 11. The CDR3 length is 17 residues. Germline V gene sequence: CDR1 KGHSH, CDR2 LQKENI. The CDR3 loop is CASSPLSGGTGMYEQYF. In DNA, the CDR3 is TGTGCCAGCTCACCACTCTCTGGAGGGACAGGGATGTACGAGCAGTACTTC.

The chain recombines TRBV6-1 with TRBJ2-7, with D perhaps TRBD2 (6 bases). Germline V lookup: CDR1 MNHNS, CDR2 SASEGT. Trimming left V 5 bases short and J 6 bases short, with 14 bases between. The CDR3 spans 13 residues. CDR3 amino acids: CASSLSAGGEQYF. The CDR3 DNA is TGTGCCAGCAGTCTATCGGCCGGGGGCGAGCAGTACTTC.

DNA for the CDR3: TGTGCCAGCAGCCCGTCCTCGGGACTCCTTACCGGGGAGCTGTTTTTT. Its translation is CASSPSSGLLTGELFF. The V gene is TRBV9, the J gene TRBJ2-2, with D maybe TRBD2 (6 bases). Germline CDR1 is SGDLS and CDR2 is YYNGEE. Trimming stripped 4 bases from V and 5 bases from J, with 18 bases between. The CDR3 is 16 residues long.

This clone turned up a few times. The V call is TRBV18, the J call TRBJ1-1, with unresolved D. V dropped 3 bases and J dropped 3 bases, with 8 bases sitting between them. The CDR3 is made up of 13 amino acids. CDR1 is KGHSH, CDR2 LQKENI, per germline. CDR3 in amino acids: CASSPLGDTEAFF. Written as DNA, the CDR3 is TGTGCCAGCTCACCCTTAGGAGACACTGAAGCTTTCTTT.

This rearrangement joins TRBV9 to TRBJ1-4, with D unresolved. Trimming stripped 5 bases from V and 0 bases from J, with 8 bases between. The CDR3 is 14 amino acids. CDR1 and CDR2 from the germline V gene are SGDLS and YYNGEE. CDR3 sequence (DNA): TGTGCCAGCAGTTTGTCGGCAACTAATGAAAAACTGTTTTTT. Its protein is CASSLSATNEKLFF. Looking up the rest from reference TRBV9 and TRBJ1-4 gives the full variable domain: DSGVTQTPKHLITATGQRVTLRCSPRSGDLSVYWYQQSLDQGLQFLIQYYNGEERAKGNILERFSAQQFPDLHSELNLSSLELGDSALYFCASSLSATNEKLFFGSGTQLSVL.

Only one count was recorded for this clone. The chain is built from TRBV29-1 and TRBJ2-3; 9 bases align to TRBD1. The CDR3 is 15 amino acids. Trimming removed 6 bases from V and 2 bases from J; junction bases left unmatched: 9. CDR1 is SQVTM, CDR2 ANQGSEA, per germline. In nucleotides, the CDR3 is TGCAGCGTGGAGGGGACAGGGTTGAACACAGATACGCAGTATTTT. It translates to CSVEGTGLNTDTQYF.